The rows below give T cell receptor beta chains drawn from one sample of a study of blood T cell repertoires in COVID-19. TCRdb's copy holds only in-frame clones and misses some; the assay was immunoSEQ multiplex PCR. The repertoire holds some 150,000 clones, with roughly 90% as singletons. The sample was peripheral blood. These receptors were obtained from a woman in her forties or fifties with acute or convalescent COVID-19. CDR3s include the opening cysteine and the closing phenylalanine or tryptophan. The D gene is left open where the match is weak. Only some rows state a clone size, as once, few, many or a class for expanded clones.

CDR3nt	CDR3aa	j_gene	d_gene	abundance	v_gene
TGTGCCAGTAGTGGCCCCGACAGGGGTGAAACTGAAGCTTTCTTT	CASSGPDRGETEAFF	TRBJ1-1	TRBD1	NA	TRBV19
TGTGCCAGCAGTCGTCAACAGGGGAGCCAGACCCAGTACTTC	CASSRQQGSQTQYF	TRBJ2-5	TRBD1	NA	TRBV2
TGCGCCAGCAGCCAAGGTCTCAGGGGGTCTAACTATGGCTACACCTTC	CASSQGLRGSNYGYTF	TRBJ1-2	TRBD1	once	TRBV4-1
TGTGCCAGTACCCATAGGTCCGGACAGTCGGGAAAACTGTTTTTT	CASTHRSGQSGKLFF	TRBJ1-4	NA	NA	TRBV19
TGTGCCAGCAGCGTAGCGCAGGGGACTGAAAAACTGTTTTTT	CASSVAQGTEKLFF	TRBJ1-4	NA	NA	TRBV9
TGTGCCAGCAGCATGACAGGGGTTCAGCCCCAGCATTTT	CASSMTGVQPQHF	TRBJ1-5	TRBD1	NA	TRBV7-9
TGCAGCGTCCGCAGGGGATCCAAGCAGGAGACCCAGTACTTC	CSVRRGSKQETQYF	TRBJ2-5	NA	NA	TRBV29-1
TGTGCCAGCAGACCCGGGACTAGCGAGACCCAGTACTTC	CASRPGTSETQYF	TRBJ2-5	TRBD2	NA	TRBV2
TGTGCCAGCAGTCACTGGAACACTGAAGCTTTCTTT	CASSHWNTEAFF	TRBJ1-1	NA	NA	TRBV14
TGTGCCAGTAAGACTGGGACAGATACGCAGTATTTT	CASKTGTDTQYF	TRBJ2-3	NA	NA	TRBV6-5
TGTGCCAGCAGCCAAGTGGGACTAGAAGATACGCAGTATTTT	CASSQVGLEDTQYF	TRBJ2-3	TRBD2	once	TRBV3-1/TRBV3-2
TGCGCCAGCAGCCAAGGATTGACATCGGGAAACACCATATATTTT	CASSQGLTSGNTIYF	TRBJ1-3	NA	few	TRBV4-3
TGCAGCGTCTCACCCGGGACAGGGGGAACCTACGAGCAGTACTTC	CSVSPGTGGTYEQYF	TRBJ2-7	TRBD1	NA	TRBV29-1
TGTGCCAGCAGCTTAGGACAGCACCAAGAGACCCAGTACTTC	CASSLGQHQETQYF	TRBJ2-5	NA	NA	TRBV7-8
TGTGCCAGCAAATCACGGGAGGGCGGCTACACCTTC	CASKSREGGYTF	TRBJ1-2	NA	NA	TRBV27
TGTGCCTGGACTCGGGGTACGGGGTCCTCCTACGAGCAGTACTTC	CAWTRGTGSSYEQYF	TRBJ2-7	NA	NA	TRBV30
TGTGCCAGCAGCCCAGGACTAGCTTCGGGCTCCTACGAGCAGTACTTC	CASSPGLASGSYEQYF	TRBJ2-7	TRBD2	NA	TRBV9
TGTGCCAGTAGTAACACAGGGGGGGATGAGACCCAGTACTTC	CASSNTGGDETQYF	TRBJ2-5	NA	once	TRBV19
TGTGCCAGCAGCGACTCGACCTCCTACGAGCAGTACTTC	CASSDSTSYEQYF	TRBJ2-7	NA	NA	TRBV3-1/TRBV3-2
TGTGCCAGCAGTTACTCGTACGAGGGAGGTCAGCCCCAGCATTTT	CASSYSYEGGQPQHF	TRBJ1-5	NA	NA	TRBV6-5
TGTGCCAGCAGCCCCGGCGTAGCGAATGAGCAGTTCTTC	CASSPGVANEQFF	TRBJ2-1	NA	once	TRBV7-9
TGTGCCAGCAGCCTAGTGAGGGACACTGAAGCTTTCTTT	CASSLVRDTEAFF	TRBJ1-1	NA	NA	TRBV11-2
TGTGCCAGCAGCCATGCACTAGCGCACCCTGGGGAGCAGTTCTTC	CASSHALAHPGEQFF	TRBJ2-1	TRBD2	once	TRBV9
TGTGCCAGTAGTTGGGGGGCTAGCGGGGCGAGCCAAGAGACCCAGTACTTC	CASSWGASGASQETQYF	TRBJ2-5	TRBD2	NA	TRBV19
TGTGCCAGCAGCCGCACCGGGACAGGGGGCGATCAGCCCCAGCATTTT	CASSRTGTGGDQPQHF	TRBJ1-5	TRBD1	NA	TRBV3-1/TRBV3-2
TGTGCCAGCAGCTTAGGAATTCAGGGCACAGATACGCAGTATTTT	CASSLGIQGTDTQYF	TRBJ2-3	NA	NA	TRBV7-2
TGTGCCAGCAGCGTAGGTCAGGGCCCCTGGAATGAGCAGTTCTTC	CASSVGQGPWNEQFF	TRBJ2-1	NA	NA	TRBV9
TGTGCCACCAGCTCGAATCTTGGACAGAGCTATGGCTACACCTTC	CATSSNLGQSYGYTF	TRBJ1-2	NA	NA	TRBV15
TGTGCCAGCAGCAAAGAACTCCCGGAGTCCTACGAGCAGTACTTC	CASSKELPESYEQYF	TRBJ2-7	NA	NA	TRBV21-1
TGTGCCAGCAGCCCACTTACGGGGACTCTCTCGGGCTATGGCTACACCTTC	CASSPLTGTLSGYGYTF	TRBJ1-2	NA	NA	TRBV7-2
TGTGCCAGCAGCACGGGACAGGGCCCCTACAATGAGCAGTTCTTC	CASSTGQGPYNEQFF	TRBJ2-1	TRBD1	NA	TRBV6-2/TRBV6-3
TGTGCCAGCACCATCGGGACAGGTTTGATGGGCACTGAAGCTTTCTTT	CASTIGTGLMGTEAFF	TRBJ1-1	TRBD1	few	TRBV5-4
TGTGCCAGCAGTGACCCAGCGGGGGGGCCGGTCTACAATGAGCAGTTCTTC	CASSDPAGGPVYNEQFF	TRBJ2-1	TRBD2	NA	TRBV2